This entry is about one TCR beta chain. The target antigen is unknown. The source of the sample is a study of OX40 agonist ivuxolimab in advanced cancers. Study-level background: Prior checkpoint blockade (anti-PD-1, anti-PD-L1 or anti-CTLA-4) was permitted; around 40% had it.

Study observations and caveats: At doses 0.1 to 3.0 mg/kg, CD4+ and CD8+ clones expanded.

This table comes from immunoSEQ multiplex PCR, and its TCRdb copy is limited to in-frame clones, with some not included. The table has about 99,000 clones, less than 95% seen once. The CDR3 contains 15 residues. The ends lost 7 bases at V and 2 bases at J; junction bases unmatched: 8. Germline V lookup: CDR1 SNHLY, CDR2 FYNNEI. Source: CD4+ or CD8+ T cells sorted from blood, taken in a trial of the OX40 agonist ivuxolimab. V and J are TRBV2 and TRBJ1-5, with 7 bases fitting TRBD1. The origin of this receptor is an adult with an advanced solid tumor such as melanoma, head and neck, liver or kidney cancer. The CDR3 protein is CASTQTGTGNQPQHF. The CDR3 nucleotides read TGTGCCAGCACTCAGACAGGGACGGGCAATCAGCCCCAGCATTTT.